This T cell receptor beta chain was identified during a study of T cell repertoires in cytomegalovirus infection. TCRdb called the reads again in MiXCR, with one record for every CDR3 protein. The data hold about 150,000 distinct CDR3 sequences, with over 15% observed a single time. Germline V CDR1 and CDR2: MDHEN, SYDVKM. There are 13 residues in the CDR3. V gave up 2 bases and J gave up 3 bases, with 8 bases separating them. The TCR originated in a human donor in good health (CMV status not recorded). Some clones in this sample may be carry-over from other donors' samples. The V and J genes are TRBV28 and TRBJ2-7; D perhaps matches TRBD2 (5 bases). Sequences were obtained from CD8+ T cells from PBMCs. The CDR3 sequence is CASSLLTSYEQYF. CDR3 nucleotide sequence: TGTGCCAGCAGTTTACTAACTAGCTACGAGCAGTACTTC.